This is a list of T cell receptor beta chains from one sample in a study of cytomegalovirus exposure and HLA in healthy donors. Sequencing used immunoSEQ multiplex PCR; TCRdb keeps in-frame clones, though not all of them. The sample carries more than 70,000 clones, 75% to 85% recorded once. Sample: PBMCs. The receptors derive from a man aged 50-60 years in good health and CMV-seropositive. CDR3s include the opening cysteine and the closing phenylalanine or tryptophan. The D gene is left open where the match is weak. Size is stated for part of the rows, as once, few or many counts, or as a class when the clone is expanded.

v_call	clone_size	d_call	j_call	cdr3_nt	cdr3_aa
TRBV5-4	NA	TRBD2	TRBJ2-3	TGTGCCAGCAGCCGCGGACTAGTAGGGACAGATACGCAGTATTTT	CASSRGLVGTDTQYF
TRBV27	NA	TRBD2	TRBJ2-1	TGTGCCAGCAGTCCGAAAAGCGGGAGCATCGGTTACAATGAGCAGTTCTTC	CASSPKSGSIGYNEQFF
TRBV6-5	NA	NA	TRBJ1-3	TGTGCCAGCCTACCGCCGGGAGGAAACACCATATATTTT	CASLPPGGNTIYF
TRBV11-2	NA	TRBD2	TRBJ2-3	TGTGCCAGCAGCTTATGGACGGGAGGGCAGGTGGATACGCAGTATTTT	CASSLWTGGQVDTQYF
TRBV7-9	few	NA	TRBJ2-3	TGTTCCAGCAGCTTAGCACTAGGAGATACGCAGTATTTT	CSSSLALGDTQYF
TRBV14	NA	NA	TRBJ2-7	TGTGCCAGCAGCCAAGTACCGGGACTCTACGAGCAGTACTTC	CASSQVPGLYEQYF
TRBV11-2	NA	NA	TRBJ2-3	TGTGCCAGCAGCTCGCGCCGGGGAACTACTAGCACAGATACGCAGTATTTT	CASSSRRGTTSTDTQYF
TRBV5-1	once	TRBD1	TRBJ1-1	TGCGCCAGCAGCGGCGGGACAGGGGCACTGAACACTGAAGCTTTCTTT	CASSGGTGALNTEAFF
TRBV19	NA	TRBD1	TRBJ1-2	TGTGCCAGTAGTACCCCAATTCTCGGACAGGGCCGCGATGGCTACACCTTC	CASSTPILGQGRDGYTF
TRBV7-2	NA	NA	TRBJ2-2	TGTGCCAGCAGAACCGGGACTCCGAACACCGGGGAGCTGTTTTTT	CASRTGTPNTGELFF
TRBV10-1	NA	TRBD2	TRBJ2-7	TGCGCCAGCAGCCGGGGACTAGCGGGAGGGTTTCAGTACTTC	CASSRGLAGGFQYF
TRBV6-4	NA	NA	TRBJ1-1	TGTGCCAGCAGTGAGGGAGAAAACACTGAAGCTTTCTTT	CASSEGENTEAFF
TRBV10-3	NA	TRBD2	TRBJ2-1	TGTGCCATCGGGGGACTAGCGAACTACAATGAGCAGTTCTTC	CAIGGLANYNEQFF
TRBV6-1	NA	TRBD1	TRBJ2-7	TGTGCCAGCAACTCCGGGACAGTCTACGAGCAGTACTTC	CASNSGTVYEQYF
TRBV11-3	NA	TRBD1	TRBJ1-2	TGTGCCAGCAGCCCAGGGGGCTATGGCTACACCTTC	CASSPGGYGYTF
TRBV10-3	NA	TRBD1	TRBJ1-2	TGTGCCATCAGTGGCGGACAGGGGGCTTCTTATGGCTACACCTTC	CAISGGQGASYGYTF
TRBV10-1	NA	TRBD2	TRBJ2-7	TGCGCCAGCAGTGAGTCCGGGACTAGCGGAGAGCAGTACTTC	CASSESGTSGEQYF
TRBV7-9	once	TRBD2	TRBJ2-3	TGTTCCAGCAGCACGGGACTAGCGGAAGGATCTAGCACAGATACGCAGTATTTT	CSSSTGLAEGSSTDTQYF
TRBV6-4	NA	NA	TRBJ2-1	TGTGCCAGCAGTGTTTTATTTGGGGGCTATGAGCAGTTCTTC	CASSVLFGGYEQFF
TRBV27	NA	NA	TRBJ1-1	TGTGCCAGCAGTTCATTGGGCAGTGAAGCTTTCTTT	CASSSLGSEAFF
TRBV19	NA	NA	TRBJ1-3	TGTGCCGGTAGTACGGTCTGGCGGAACACCATATATTTT	CAGSTVWRNTIYF
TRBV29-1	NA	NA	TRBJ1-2	TGCAGCGTTGAAACCCGCCAGAACTATGGCTACACCTTC	CSVETRQNYGYTF
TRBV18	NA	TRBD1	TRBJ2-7	TGTGCCAGCTCACCAGCAGGGGACAGGGCCTACGAGCAGTACTTC	CASSPAGDRAYEQYF
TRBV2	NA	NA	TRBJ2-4	TGTGCCAGCAGATTCGACAGGCTAGCCAAAAACATTCAGTACTTC	CASRFDRLAKNIQYF
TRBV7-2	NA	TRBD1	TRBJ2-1	TGTGCCAGCAGTTCTAGACAGGGGTGGCAGTTCTTC	CASSSRQGWQFF
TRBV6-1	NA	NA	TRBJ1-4	TGTGCCAGCAGTGAATTCTGGCAGGGGAATGAAAAACTGTTTTTT	CASSEFWQGNEKLFF
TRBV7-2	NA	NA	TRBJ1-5	TGTGCCAGCAGCTCGGGGGTGAGTCAGCCCCAGCATTTT	CASSSGVSQPQHF
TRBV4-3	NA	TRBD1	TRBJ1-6	TGCGCCAGCAGCCAAGGATCGGACAGGGTAAAGTCACCCCTCCACTTT	CASSQGSDRVKSPLHF
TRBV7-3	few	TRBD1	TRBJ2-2	TGTGCCAGCAGCCAGGGGGCGAACACCGGGGAGCTGTTTTTT	CASSQGANTGELFF
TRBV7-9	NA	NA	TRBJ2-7	TGTGCCAGCAGCTTAGCGGGAGTTCGCGAGCAGTACTTC	CASSLAGVREQYF
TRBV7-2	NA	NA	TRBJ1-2	TGTGCCAGCAGCTTAGGTCCGGGTCCCCCCACCTTC	CASSLGPGPPTF
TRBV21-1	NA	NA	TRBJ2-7	TGTGCCGGAGTCTACGAGCAGTACTTC	CAGVYEQYF
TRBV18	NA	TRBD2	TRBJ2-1	TGTGCCAGCTCACCACAGGGACTAGATGGCAATGAGCAGTTCTTC	CASSPQGLDGNEQFF
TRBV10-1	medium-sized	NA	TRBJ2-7	TGCGCCTCTCCGGGTTCCTACGAGCAGTACTTC	CASPGSYEQYF
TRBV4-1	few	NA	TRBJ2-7	TGCGCCAGCAGCCAGGCCCTAAGCGGATCACCCTACGAGCAGTACTTC	CASSQALSGSPYEQYF
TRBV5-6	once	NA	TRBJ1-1	TGTGCCAGCAGCTTGTTGCAGGGAGGGTTGGGTGAAGCTTTCTTT	CASSLLQGGLGEAFF
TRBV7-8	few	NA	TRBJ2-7	TGTGCCAGCAGCTTAGAGGGAGACCCCTTGGAGCAGTACTTC	CASSLEGDPLEQYF
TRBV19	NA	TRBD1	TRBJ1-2	TGTGCCAGTAGCTCAACCGGGACAGACAACTATGGCTACACCTTC	CASSSTGTDNYGYTF
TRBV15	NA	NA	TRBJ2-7	TGTGCCACCAGCAGAGATGGAGAGGTCTACGAGCAGTACTTC	CATSRDGEVYEQYF
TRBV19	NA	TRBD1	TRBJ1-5	TGTGCCAGTAGTACCTACAGGGGCGATCAGCCCCAGCATTTT	CASSTYRGDQPQHF
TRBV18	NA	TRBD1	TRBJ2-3	TGTGCCAGCTCACCACCCAGGACAGGGGGACGATCTAGCACAGATACGCAGTATTTT	CASSPPRTGGRSSTDTQYF
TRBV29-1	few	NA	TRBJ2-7	TGCAGCGTTGTAGTTGGAGAGTACGAGCAGTACTTC	CSVVVGEYEQYF
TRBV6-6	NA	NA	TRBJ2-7	TGTGCCAGCAGCACCAACTCCCCCCACGAGCAGTACTTC	CASSTNSPHEQYF
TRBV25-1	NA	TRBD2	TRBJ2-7	TGTGCCAGCAGTGGTTTCCGAGAGCGGGGACCTAGGGAGCAGTACTTC	CASSGFRERGPREQYF